Listed here are 30 T cell receptor beta chains from one sample, sequenced in a study of blood T cells in healthy people across ages. Alongside a J-beta primer mix, a sample-barcoded 5' primer served in a second PCR lasting about 7 to 12 cycles. From the 5' RACE reads, TCRdb called clonotypes with MiXCR, one entry per CDR3 protein. The data contain about 930,000 distinct CDR3 sequences, approximately 32% of them singletons. These same records also appear under a second study, on T cells of mothers and their children.

Material: blood. Receptors originate from a woman between 40 and 50 years old in good health.

This clonotype was seen repeatedly, ten times or more. The chain combines TRBV5-1 with TRBJ2-7, with TRBD1 matching over 8 bases. The CDR3 contains 14 residues. J was trimmed by 0 bases and V by 4 bases; bases with no gene match: 3. The germline gives CDR1 SGHRS, CDR2 YFSETQ. In nucleotides, the CDR3 is TGCGCCAGCAGCCGGACAGGGCCCTCCTACGAGCAGTACTTC. Protein sequence: CASSRTGPSYEQYF.

The sample holds many counts of this clonotype. V and J are TRBV7-3 and TRBJ2-7; 7 nucleotides match TRBD1. The V and J ends lost 5 bases and 5 bases, in that order; junction bases with no gene match: 6. This CDR3 spans 13 amino acids. CDR1 SGHTA and CDR2 FQGTGA come from the germline V gene. The DNA of the CDR3 is TGTGCCAGCAGCCCTGCAGGGGGACACGAGCAGTACTTC. Translated, it gives CASSPAGGHEQYF.

The V gene is TRBV6-1, the J gene TRBJ1-1; D not resolved. This CDR3 contains 16 residues. Trimming stripped 3 bases from V and 1 base from J, with 15 bases between. The germline gives CDR1 MNHNS, CDR2 SASEGT. CDR3 sequence: CASSDLYGGANTEAFF. CDR3 nucleotide sequence: TGTGCCAGCAGTGATTTGTACGGAGGAGCGAACACTGAAGCTTTCTTT.

V and J are TRBV7-2 and TRBJ2-7; D is possibly TRBD1 (5 bases). Germline V gives CDR1 SGHTA, CDR2 FQGNSA. With 0 bases removed from V and 0 bases from J, the gap between germline ends came to 9 bases. The CDR3 covers 15 residues. The CDR3 loop reads CASSLADRSSYEQYF. The CDR3 nucleotides read TGTGCCAGCAGCTTAGCCGACAGAAGCTCCTACGAGCAGTACTTC.

This clonotype showed up just once. This may be a read error, as it is one base from a much larger clone. This rearrangement joins TRBV20-1 to TRBJ1-2; D might be TRBD1 (5 bases). This CDR3 spans 16 amino acids. V was cut by 7 bases and J by 4 bases, with 25 bases left in between. Germline V gives CDR1 DFQATT, CDR2 SNEGSKA (reference sequence). For the CDR3, the DNA is TGCAGTGTACCCCGGGGCAGAAGCCAACATCTCTATGGCTACACCTTC. This encodes CSVPRGRSQHLYGYTF.

The V and J genes are TRBV6-5 and TRBJ1-5, with 10 positions matching TRBD1. The trim removed 8 bases at V and 6 bases at J, leaving 7 bases unmatched. The CDR3 consists of 14 residues. CDR1 MNHEY and CDR2 SVGAGI come from the germline V gene. CDR3 nucleotide sequence: TGTGCCAGCTCTAGACAGGGGGCTTGTCAGCCCCAGCATTTT. Translating gives CASSRQGACQPQHF.

The J gene is TRBJ2-5, the V gene TRBV14; unclear D gene. The V end was cut by 2 bases, the J end by 7 bases, with 11 bases between. The CDR3 length is 13 residues. From germline, CDR1 is SGHDN and CDR2 FVKESK. The CDR3 protein is CASSQLPIGTQYF. CDR3 coding DNA: TGTGCCAGCAGCCAACTCCCGATAGGGACCCAGTACTTC.

This clonotype has a count of ten or more. V usage is TRBV20-1 and J usage is TRBJ2-7; the D is unclear. V was clipped by 7 bases and J by 0 bases, with 16 bases between them. The CDR3 is 14 residues long. Germline loops: CDR1 DFQATT, CDR2 SNEGSKA (reference sequence). CDR3 in amino acids: CSVLQAHISYEQYF. The CDR3 nucleotides are TGCAGTGTCCTCCAGGCTCATATCTCCTACGAGCAGTACTTC.

Worth noting for this clonotype: A much bigger clone sits one base away, suggesting this may be a read error. V is TRBV20-1 and J is TRBJ2-7; a weak D match, TRBD1 (6 bases). This CDR3 has 12 residues. With 3 bases removed from V and 3 bases from J, the gap between germline ends came to 9 bases. The germline V gene encodes CDR1 DFQATT and CDR2 SNEGSKA (reference sequence). CDR3 coding DNA: TGCAGTGCTAGCTCGACAGGCTACGAGCAGTACTTC. This encodes CSASSTGYEQYF.

This chain joins TRBV7-2 and TRBJ2-3; D is perhaps TRBD1 (6 bases). From germline, CDR1 is SGHTA and CDR2 FQGNSA. CDR3 size: 13 residues. V lost 1 base to trimming and J lost 5 bases, with 7 bases between them. The CDR3 is CASSLEGEDTQYF. CDR3 nucleotide sequence: TGTGCCAGCAGCTTAGAGGGGGAAGATACGCAGTATTTT. The full variable domain, in which reference TRBV7-2 and TRBJ2-3 provide the parts outside the CDR3, is GAGVSQSPSNKVTEKGKDVELRCDPISGHTALYWYRQSLGQGLEFLIYFQGNSAPDKSGLPSDRFSAERTGGSVSTLTIQRTQQEDSAVYLCASSLEGEDTQYFGPGTRLTVL.

J is TRBJ1-2 and V is TRBV7-2, with D unresolved. This CDR3 has 12 residues. The germline V gene encodes CDR1 SGHTA and CDR2 FQGNSA. Trimming took 5 bases from V and 5 from J, leaving 9 bases between them. In DNA form, the CDR3 reads TGTGCCAGCAGCGCCCACGGGTATGGCTACACCTTC. Protein product: CASSAHGYGYTF. The complete variable domain, with remaining parts taken from reference TRBV7-2 and TRBJ1-2, reads GAGVSQSPSNKVTEKGKDVELRCDPISGHTALYWYRQSLGQGLEFLIYFQGNSAPDKSGLPSDRFSAERTGGSVSTLTIQRTQQEDSAVYLCASSAHGYGYTFGSGTRLTVV.

This clonotype was seen a handful of times. J is TRBJ2-7 and V is TRBV2; 11 nucleotides line up with TRBD2. The ends lost 6 bases at V and 2 bases at J; junction bases unmatched: 6. The CDR3 runs 15 residues. CDR1 is SNHLY and CDR2 is FYNNEI in the germline V gene. The CDR3 coding sequence is TGTGCCAGCAGGGCTGAACTAGCGGGAGCCTACGAGCAGTACTTC. This codes for CASRAELAGAYEQYF.

This clonotype has a handful of counts. This chain uses TRBV29-1 with TRBJ1-1; no clear D gene. Germline-derived CDR1 and CDR2 are SQVTM and ANQGSEA. The V end lost 3 bases, the J end lost 4 bases, and 12 bases lay between the germline ends. CDR3 length: 13 amino acids. Here the CDR3 DNA reads TGCAGCGTTGAGAACATCGGAGGCACTGAAGCTTTCTTT. It translates to CSVENIGGTEAFF.

A few counts support this clonotype. The CDR3, as DNA: TGTGCCAGCAGTTTCGGAGCCTCTAACTATGGCTACACCTTC. It is translated as CASSFGASNYGYTF. This chain links TRBV12-3 or TRBV12-4 with TRBJ1-2; the D is unclear. V dropped 3 bases and J dropped 0 bases, with 8 bases sitting between them. The CDR3 loop spans 14 amino acids.

The gene calls are TRBV6-5 and TRBJ2-7, with 7 nucleotides matching TRBD1. Germline CDR1 reads MNHEY; CDR2 reads SVGAGI. The J segment lost 4 bases and the V segment lost 2 bases, leaving 11 bases of the junction unmatched. The CDR3 consists of 16 residues. The chain's CDR3 is CASSYKGALRRYEQYF. DNA of the CDR3: TGTGCCAGCAGTTACAAGGGGGCGCTCAGGAGATACGAGCAGTACTTC.

This chain links TRBV7-2 with TRBJ1-1, with D possibly matching TRBD1 (5 bases). The ends were cut back, 5 bases at V and 0 bases at J, with 16 bases in the middle. The CDR3 is made up of 16 amino acids. The germline V gene encodes CDR1 SGHTA and CDR2 FQGNSA. The CDR3 nucleotides read TGTGCCAGCAGCCCCGACGGGGCACGGCTGAACACTGAAGCTTTCTTT. This encodes CASSPDGARLNTEAFF.

This chain connects TRBV7-2 to TRBJ1-6; 7 nucleotides match TRBD1. The CDR3 has 16 residues. J gave up 8 bases and V 1 base, and 8 bases lay outside the gene matches. Germline V lookup: CDR1 SGHTA, CDR2 FQGNSA. The CDR3 protein is CASSLGHDRAYSPLHF. The CDR3 region has the DNA TGTGCCAGCAGCTTAGGGCACGACAGGGCGTATTCACCCCTCCACTTT. Full variable domain (remainder filled in from reference TRBV7-2 and TRBJ1-6): GAGVSQSPSNKVTEKGKDVELRCDPISGHTALYWYRQSLGQGLEFLIYFQGNSAPDKSGLPSDRFSAERTGGSVSTLTIQRTQQEDSAVYLCASSLGHDRAYSPLHFGNGTRLTVT.

V and J are TRBV19 and TRBJ2-2; D remains ambiguous. V lost 5 bases to trimming and J lost 1 base, with 8 bases between them. Germline CDR1 reads LNHDA; CDR2 reads SQIVND (reference sequence). This CDR3 region has 14 residues. CDR3 nucleotides: TGTGCCAGTAGTGTGGAATTGAACACCGGGGAGCTGTTTTTT. It translates to CASSVELNTGELFF.

This clonotype was counted many times. The genes are TRBV27 and TRBJ2-7; D not certain. Trimming cost V 0 bases and J 6 bases, with 9 bases left between them. CDR1 and CDR2 from the germline V gene are MNHEY and SMNVEV (reference sequence). The CDR3 is 13 amino acids. Written as DNA, the CDR3 is TGTGCCAGCAGTTTATCCCCTTCCCCCGAGCAGTACTTC. It codes for CASSLSPSPEQYF.

Written as DNA, the CDR3 is TGCAGTGCTAGACTCCCAGGAGCAGATACGCAGTATTTT. Amino acid sequence: CSARLPGADTQYF. V gene TRBV20-1 combines with J gene TRBJ2-3; D call uncertain. This CDR3 is built from 13 residues. Deletions cut 2 bases from V and 4 bases from J, with 10 bases between. CDR1 is DFQATT and CDR2 is SNEGSKA in the germline V gene (reference sequence).

This chain joins TRBV5-1 and TRBJ2-1; tentatively, D is TRBD1 or TRBD2 (5 bases each). Looked up from germline, CDR1 is SGHRS and CDR2 is YFSETQ. Trimming took off 0 bases at V and 3 bases at J, with 13 bases between the two ends. CDR3 length equals 16 residues. The CDR3 DNA reads TGCGCCAGCAGCTTGGCCAAGGGACGGATCTACAATGAGCAGTTCTTC. This encodes CASSLAKGRIYNEQFF.

This clonotype was recorded at least ten times. V gene TRBV20-1 combines with J gene TRBJ1-2; 7 bases are a match to TRBD1. The germline V gene has CDR1 DFQATT and CDR2 SNEGSKA (reference sequence). V was pared by 3 bases and J by 7 bases, with 8 bases of the junction left unmatched. The CDR3 is 13 amino acids. The CDR3 DNA follows: TGCAGTGCTAGTGAGACAGGGCTAGGTGGCTACACCTTC. As protein: CSASETGLGGYTF.

This clonotype was recorded a few times. Just one base apart from a much larger clone, this may be a read error. This CDR3 reads CASSLGFTGRGEQYF. In DNA, the CDR3 is TGTGCCAGCAGTTTAGGGTTCACAGGGCGAGGCGAGCAGTACTTC. This chain connects TRBV12-3 or TRBV12-4 to TRBJ2-7, with D possibly matching TRBD1 (6 bases). The CDR3 has 15 amino acids. The germline V and J ends were trimmed by 1 base and 6 bases, with 16 bases remaining between them.

This clonotype was counted at least ten times. The V and J genes are TRBV5-1 and TRBJ1-6; D remains unclear. The CDR3 consists of 14 residues. Trimming removed 0 bases from V and 7 bases from J, with 8 bases in between. Per germline, CDR1 SGHRS and CDR2 YFSETQ. This chain's CDR3 is CASSLDFRNSPLHF. In DNA, the CDR3 is TGCGCCAGCAGCTTGGATTTTCGGAATTCACCCCTCCACTTT.

This clonotype was picked up many times. This chain connects TRBV20-1 to TRBJ2-1, with D unclear. V shed 3 bases and J shed 2 bases, with 8 bases lying between them. CDR3 length: 13 residues. The V gene's germline CDR1 is DFQATT and CDR2 SNEGSKA (reference sequence). The CDR3 reads CSASGKPYNEQFF. The CDR3 DNA reads TGCAGTGCTAGCGGCAAACCCTACAATGAGCAGTTCTTC.

Details on this clonotype: A much larger clonotype is one base distant, so this may be a read error. The chain is built from TRBV28 and TRBJ2-5; no definite D call. Trimming took off 8 bases at V and 11 bases at J, with 18 bases between the two ends. Germline CDR1 MDHEN, CDR2 SYDVKM. The CDR3 extends over 12 amino acids. CDR3 DNA sequence: TGTGCCAGCGGTAGTGGGATCTACCAGCAGTACTTC. It encodes CASGSGIYQQYF. The variable domain in full, completed from reference TRBV28 and TRBJ2-5, reads DVKVTQSSRYLVKRTGEKVFLECVQDMDHENMFWYRQDPGLGLRLIYFSYDVKMKEKGDIPEGYSVSREKKERFSLILESASTNQTSMYLCASGSGIYQQYFGPGTRLLVL.

This clonotype was detected ten times or more. The chain employs TRBV9 and TRBJ2-7; D perhaps matches TRBD2 (5 bases). Trimming cost V 5 bases and J 3 bases, with 9 bases left between them. The CDR3 runs 12 residues. In germline, CDR1 is SGDLS, CDR2 YYNGEE. The DNA of the CDR3 is TGTGCCAGCAGTGGGGAGAGCTACGAGCAGTACTTC. This encodes CASSGESYEQYF.

The table lists this clonotype with many counts. The V gene is TRBV6-2 or TRBV6-3, the J gene TRBJ2-7; the D gene is possibly TRBD2 (5 bases). The CDR3 has 14 amino acids. Germline CDR1 MNHEY, CDR2 SVGEGT. V lost 3 bases to trimming and J lost 2 bases, with 11 bases between them. CDR3 sequence: CASSYSGVTYEQYF. The CDR3 DNA follows: TGTGCCAGCAGTTATTCCGGGGTCACCTACGAGCAGTACTTC.

This clonotype appeared many times. The chain employs TRBV20-1 and TRBJ2-5; the match to TRBD2 covers 11 bases. The CDR3 totals 15 residues. With 0 bases clipped from V and 5 bases from J, the junction kept 5 bases outside the gene matches. Germline-derived CDR1 and CDR2 are DFQATT and SNEGSKA (reference sequence). CDR3 protein: CSARDRLAGMETQYF. The CDR3 coding sequence is TGCAGTGCTAGAGATAGACTAGCGGGGATGGAGACCCAGTACTTC.

The V and J genes are TRBV5-1 and TRBJ2-5; the D call may be TRBD1 or TRBD2 (5 bases each). V was trimmed by 4 bases and J by 2 bases, leaving 18 bases between them. CDR1 SGHRS and CDR2 YFSETQ come from the germline V gene. The CDR3 consists of 16 residues. CDR3 sequence (DNA): TGCGCCAGCAGCGCCCTCGGGGCAGAGATTCAAGAGACCCAGTACTTC. This encodes CASSALGAEIQETQYF.